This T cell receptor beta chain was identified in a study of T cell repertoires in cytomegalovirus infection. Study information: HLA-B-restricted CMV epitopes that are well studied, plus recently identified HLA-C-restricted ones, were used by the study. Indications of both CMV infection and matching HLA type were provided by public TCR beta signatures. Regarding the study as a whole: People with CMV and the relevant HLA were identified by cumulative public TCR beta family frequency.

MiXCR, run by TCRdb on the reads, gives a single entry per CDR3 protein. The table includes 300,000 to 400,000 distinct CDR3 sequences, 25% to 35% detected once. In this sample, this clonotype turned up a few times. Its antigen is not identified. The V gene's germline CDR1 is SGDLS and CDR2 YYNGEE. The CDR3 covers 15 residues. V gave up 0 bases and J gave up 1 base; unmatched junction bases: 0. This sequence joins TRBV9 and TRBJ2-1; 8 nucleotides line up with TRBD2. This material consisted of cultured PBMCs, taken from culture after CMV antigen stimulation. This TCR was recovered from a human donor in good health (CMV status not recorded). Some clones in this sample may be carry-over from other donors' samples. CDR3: CASSVAGGSYNEQFF. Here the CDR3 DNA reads TGTGCCAGCAGCGTAGCGGGAGGGTCCTACAATGAGCAGTTCTTC.